This is a list of T cell receptor beta chains from one sample in a study of regulatory T cells. Repertoires were generated with immunoSEQ multiplex PCR, while TCRdb's copy carries only in-frame clones and drops some. The table lists about 30,000 clones, around 92% of them singletons, with approximately 1.5% in the top ten. The material sequenced was conventional CD4+ T cells sorted from blood. These receptors were obtained from a person between 18 and 35 years old with CD3G deficiency. Both conserved end residues are part of each CDR3. A D gene is named only where the DNA matches it firmly. Clone size is given for some rows only: seen once, a few or many times, or a class if the clone is expanded.

-,TRBJ2-5,TRBV28,-,CASSLVGGTQYF,TGTGCCAGCAGCCTCGTCGGGGGGACCCAGTACTTC
-,TRBJ1-4,TRBV7-6,-,CASTRGGSALGTNEKLFF,TGTGCCAGCACCCGTGGGGGCAGCGCCCTAGGCACTAATGAAAAACTGTTTTTT
-,TRBJ2-4,TRBV28,TRBD1,CASSRWTGKAKNIQYF,TGTGCCAGCAGCCGGTGGACAGGGAAAGCCAAAAACATTCAGTACTTC
-,TRBJ2-3,TRBV11-2,-,CASSWGVRRDTQYF,TGTGCCAGCAGCTGGGGGGTGAGGCGGGATACGCAGTATTTT
-,TRBJ2-6,TRBV28,TRBD1,CASSLRPGRGPGANVLTF,TGTGCCAGCAGTTTACGACCCGGCAGGGGGCCTGGGGCCAACGTCCTGACTTTC
-,TRBJ2-2,TRBV6-1,-,CASSERWDGELFF,TGTGCCAGCAGTGAACGTTGGGACGGGGAGCTGTTTTTT
once,TRBJ2-7,TRBV28,TRBD1,CASSPPGQRYEQYF,TGTGCCAGCAGCCCTCCGGGACAGAGATACGAGCAGTACTTC
-,TRBJ1-1,TRBV28,-,CASSLFYYTEAFF,TGTGCCAGCAGTTTATTCTACTACACTGAAGCTTTCTTT
-,TRBJ1-5,TRBV6-4,-,CASSDQLGRALSQPQHF,TGTGCCAGCAGTGACCAGCTCGGACGGGCGTTGTCTCAGCCCCAGCATTTT
-,TRBJ1-3,TRBV11-2,-,CASSQVSGNTIYF,TGTGCCAGCAGCCAAGTATCTGGAAACACCATATATTTT
once,TRBJ2-3,TRBV6-1,-,CASRVAVRDTQYF,TGTGCCAGCAGGGTCGCGGTTCGGGATACGCAGTATTTT
-,TRBJ1-1,TRBV7-9,-,CASSLMANTEAFF,TGTGCCAGCAGCTTAATGGCGAACACTGAAGCTTTCTTT
few,TRBJ1-2,TRBV5-1,-,CASSPNIGRSYGYTF,TGCGCCAGCAGCCCTAACATAGGAAGATCGTATGGCTACACCTTC
-,TRBJ2-3,TRBV7-9,TRBD1,CASSQGQGWTDTQYF,TGTGCCAGCAGCCAAGGACAGGGGTGGACAGATACGCAGTATTTT
-,TRBJ2-3,TRBV7-8,-,CASSSSGRGLPDTQYF,TGTGCCAGCAGCTCCTCCGGGAGGGGGCTACCAGATACGCAGTATTTT
-,TRBJ2-3,TRBV14,TRBD1,CASSFRTGGRDTQYF,TGTGCCAGCAGCTTTCGGACAGGGGGCAGAGATACGCAGTATTTT
-,TRBJ1-2,TRBV6-1,TRBD1,CASRTGGSYGYTF,TGTGCCAGCAGGACAGGGGGGTCCTATGGCTACACCTTC
-,TRBJ2-2,TRBV6-6,TRBD2,CASRLAGTGELFF,TGTGCCAGCAGGCTAGCGGGCACCGGGGAGCTGTTTTTT
-,TRBJ2-3,TRBV18,-,CASSQQETDTQYF,TGTGCCAGCTCACAGCAGGAGACAGATACGCAGTATTTT
-,TRBJ2-1,TRBV2,-,CASSDGGNYNEQFF,TGTGCCAGCAGTGATGGAGGAAACTACAATGAGCAGTTCTTC
-,TRBJ2-4,TRBV30,-,CAWTRKNIQYF,TGTGCCTGGACCAGGAAAAACATTCAGTACTTC
-,TRBJ2-7,TRBV6-5,-,CASSYSNIGEQYF,TGTGCCAGCAGTTACTCGAATATCGGCGAGCAGTACTTC
-,TRBJ1-1,TRBV28,-,CASSEVMNTEAFF,TGTGCCAGCAGTGAGGTGATGAACACTGAAGCTTTCTTT
-,TRBJ2-2,TRBV5-1,-,CASSLSVNTGELFF,TGCGCCAGCAGCTTGTCAGTGAACACCGGGGAGCTGTTTTTT
-,TRBJ2-7,TRBV6-1,TRBD1,CASSESWTGNEQYF,TGTGCCAGCAGTGAAAGTTGGACAGGGAACGAGCAGTACTTC
-,TRBJ2-1,TRBV5-1,-,CASSLGGSYNEQFF,TGCGCCAGCAGCTTAGGAGGGAGCTACAATGAGCAGTTCTTC
-,TRBJ1-5,TRBV10-2,-,CASARGTPNQPQHF,TGCGCCAGCGCCCGTGGGACCCCTAATCAGCCCCAGCATTTT
-,TRBJ2-3,TRBV28,TRBD2,CASSLSGLAGADTQYF,TGTGCCAGCAGTTTAAGTGGACTAGCGGGAGCAGATACGCAGTATTTT
-,TRBJ1-2,TRBV13,-,CASSLAGTSVGYTF,TGTGCCAGCAGCTTAGCCGGGACATCTGTCGGCTACACCTTC
-,TRBJ1-2,TRBV6-6,TRBD1,CASTKTGGAYTF,TGTGCCAGCACCAAAACAGGGGGCGCCTACACCTTC
-,TRBJ2-2,TRBV10-3,TRBD2,CAISESSGSRAGELFF,TGTGCCATCAGTGAGTCAAGCGGGAGTCGGGCCGGGGAGCTGTTTTTT
once,TRBJ1-1,TRBV19,TRBD1,CASSLQGTEAFF,TGTGCCAGTAGCCTACAGGGGACTGAAGCTTTCTTT
-,TRBJ2-7,TRBV7-8,TRBD1,CASSKGQGYEQYF,TGTGCCAGCAGCAAGGGACAGGGCTACGAGCAGTACTTC
-,TRBJ1-1,TRBV11-2,-,CASSWRWGTEAFF,TGTGCCAGCAGCTGGCGGTGGGGGACTGAAGCTTTCTTT
-,TRBJ2-1,TRBV20-1,-,CSAPLQNEQFF,TGCAGTGCGCCCCTGCAAAATGAGCAGTTCTTC
few,TRBJ2-3,TRBV6-1,-,CASSADNPRVTQYF,TGTGCCAGCAGTGCAGACAACCCGCGGGTTACGCAGTATTTT
-,TRBJ1-1,TRBV6-5,-,CASSYRPAVNTEAFF,TGTGCCAGCAGCTATCGCCCCGCGGTGAACACTGAAGCTTTCTTT
once,TRBJ1-5,TRBV27,TRBD1,CASSFVRGGTGQPQHF,TGTGCCAGCAGTTTTGTGAGAGGGGGCACGGGTCAGCCCCAGCATTTT
once,TRBJ2-6,TRBV6-6,TRBD1,CASSTQGAGANVLTF,TGTGCCAGCAGTACACAGGGGGCTGGGGCCAACGTCCTGACTTTC
-,TRBJ1-3,TRBV30,-,CAWRWGGENTIYF,TGTGCCTGGAGGTGGGGGGGAGAAAACACCATATATTTT